The 4 T cell receptor beta chains below were found in one sample sequenced in a study of control samples from healthy donors and cancer patients. The protocol was immunoSEQ multiplex PCR, while the TCRdb copy is restricted to in-frame clones and leaves out a portion. The repertoire holds 20,000 to 30,000 clones, about nine tenths seen once, with 10% to 15% in the top ten. Sequences were obtained from PBMCs. These receptors came from a man aged 45 to 65 with lung cancer.

In its sample, this clone was seen once. V gene TRBV5-1 combines with J gene TRBJ2-5; 10 bases agree with TRBD2. The CDR3 runs 19 residues. Germline CDR1 is SGHRS and CDR2 is YFSETQ. V lost 3 bases, J lost 0 bases, and 14 bases stayed unmatched. The CDR3 here is CASSWRGLATNLYQETQYF. The CDR3 DNA is TGCGCCAGCAGCTGGAGGGGACTAGCGACGAACTTATACCAAGAGACCCAGTACTTC.

The chain links TRBV4-1 to TRBJ2-7, with 9 bases aligning to TRBD1. Per the germline V gene, CDR1 is MGHRA and CDR2 is YSYEKL. V shed 1 base, J shed 4 bases, and the junction held 5 bases outside the gene matches. The CDR3 runs to 15 residues. The CDR3 protein is CASSQGGTGSYEQYF. For the CDR3, the DNA is TGCGCCAGCAGCCAAGGAGGGACAGGGAGTTACGAGCAGTACTTC.

The chain carries TRBV7-2 and TRBJ2-1; no definite D call. CDR3 length: 14 residues. Germline lookup yields CDR1 SGHTA and CDR2 FQGNSA. Deletions cut 1 base from V and 3 bases from J, with 7 bases between. This CDR3 reads CASSLERNYNEQFF. CDR3 bases: TGTGCCAGCAGCTTAGAACGGAACTACAATGAGCAGTTCTTC.

The rearrangement uses TRBV28 and TRBJ1-6; D gene unclear. Germline-derived CDR1 and CDR2 are MDHEN and SYDVKM. V was pared by 3 bases and J by 10 bases, with 19 bases between. This CDR3 has 16 amino acids. CDR3 DNA: TGTGCCAGCAGTTTGATGGGAAGGGCCTTTAGCTCACCCCTCCACTTT. Translation: CASSLMGRAFSSPLHF.